The rows below give T cell receptor beta chains drawn from one sample of a study of blood T cell repertoires in COVID-19. Generated by immunoSEQ multiplex PCR, the TCRdb table keeps only in-frame clones and is missing some. Found here are roughly 340,000 clones, roughly 90% of them singletons; the top ten hold 6% to 8%. Specimen: peripheral blood. The receptor set was obtained from a woman aged 70-85 years with COVID-19, enrolled during active disease. CDR3s include the opening cysteine and the closing phenylalanine or tryptophan. D genes are given only for firm matches. The listing skips clone size in some rows; elsewhere it reads once, few, many or a size class.

d_gene,v_gene,abundance,j_gene,CDR3aa,CDR3nt
TRBD1,TRBV30,NA,TRBJ1-5,CAWLTGGNQPQHF,TGTGCCTGGTTGACAGGGGGAAATCAGCCCCAGCATTTT
NA,TRBV6-5,NA,TRBJ1-1,CASSYSILRTNTEAFF,TGTGCCAGCAGTTACTCGATCCTTAGAACGAACACTGAAGCTTTCTTT
TRBD2,TRBV10-1,few,TRBJ2-3,CASSESASGGTDTQYF,TGCGCCAGCAGTGAGTCAGCTAGCGGGGGCACAGATACGCAGTATTTT
NA,TRBV4-1,NA,TRBJ2-5,CASSQAGFQETQYF,TGCGCCAGCAGCCAAGCCGGGTTCCAAGAGACCCAGTACTTC
TRBD1,TRBV24-1,NA,TRBJ2-3,CATSPTGAVTDTQYF,TGTGCCACCAGTCCGACAGGGGCTGTCACAGATACGCAGTATTTT
NA,TRBV10-2,NA,TRBJ2-7,CASRDRQFSGEQYF,TGCGCCAGCAGAGATCGACAGTTTTCGGGCGAGCAGTACTTC
NA,TRBV18,NA,TRBJ1-1,CASSLRGTEAFF,TGTGCCAGCTCCTTGAGAGGGACTGAAGCTTTCTTT
NA,TRBV28,NA,TRBJ1-2,CASRSYQGLNYGYTF,TGTGCCAGCAGATCCTACCAGGGCCTTAACTATGGCTACACCTTC
NA,TRBV7-2,NA,TRBJ1-1,CASSPRGGNTEAFF,TGTGCCAGCAGCCCGAGAGGGGGGAACACTGAAGCTTTCTTT
NA,TRBV27,NA,TRBJ1-5,CASSLGGPKNQPQHF,TGTGCCAGCAGTTTGGGAGGGCCCAAAAATCAGCCCCAGCATTTT
TRBD2,TRBV2,once,TRBJ2-3,CASRGTSGGADTQYF,TGTGCCAGCAGAGGGACTAGCGGGGGGGCAGATACGCAGTATTTT
NA,TRBV24-1,NA,TRBJ1-1,CATSDTGITEAFF,TGTGCCACCAGTGACACAGGTATCACTGAAGCTTTCTTT
NA,TRBV28,NA,TRBJ2-5,CASRDSYPETQYF,TGTGCCAGCCGGGACTCCTACCCAGAGACCCAGTACTTC
NA,TRBV7-2,NA,TRBJ1-1,CASNSGQNTEAFF,TGTGCCAGCAACTCAGGACAGAACACTGAAGCTTTCTTT
NA,TRBV28,NA,TRBJ1-5,CASSLTGGGNQPQHF,TGTGCCAGCAGTTTAACCGGGGGGGGCAATCAGCCCCAGCATTTT
NA,TRBV30,NA,TRBJ1-4,CAWSGEAGKLFF,TGTGCCTGGAGTGGTGAGGCGGGAAAACTGTTTTTT
NA,TRBV9,few,TRBJ1-5,CASSLDSLNQPQHF,TGTGCCAGCAGCCTGGACAGTTTAAATCAGCCCCAGCATTTT
NA,TRBV30,NA,TRBJ2-7,CATNPILGGRYEQYF,TGTGCCACAAACCCAATTCTCGGGGGAAGGTACGAGCAGTACTTC
TRBD1,TRBV18,NA,TRBJ1-1,CASSRDRGENTEAFF,TGTGCCAGCTCACGGGACAGGGGGGAAAACACTGAAGCTTTCTTT
NA,TRBV5-4,NA,TRBJ1-2,CASSYEQGRANYGYTF,TGTGCCAGCAGCTATGAACAGGGAAGAGCTAACTATGGCTACACCTTC
TRBD1,TRBV10-3,NA,TRBJ1-2,CAITDLGGTGTGYTF,TGTGCCATCACTGACCTGGGGGGGACAGGGACCGGCTACACCTTC
TRBD1,TRBV30,NA,TRBJ1-2,CAWSLGTGDYGYTF,TGTGCCTGGAGCCTCGGAACAGGGGACTATGGCTACACCTTC
NA,TRBV7-7,NA,TRBJ2-7,CASSLVNGGEQYF,TGTGCCAGCAGCTTAGTGAACGGGGGCGAGCAGTACTTC
TRBD1,TRBV6-5,few,TRBJ1-1,CASRRQGLNTEAFF,TGTGCCAGCAGACGACAGGGGTTAAACACTGAAGCTTTCTTT
NA,TRBV18,NA,TRBJ1-1,CASSPEGAGVRTEAFF,TGTGCCAGCTCACCTGAAGGTGCGGGGGTGAGGACTGAAGCTTTCTTT
NA,TRBV4-1,NA,TRBJ1-1,CASSRGPRGEVTEAFF,TGCGCCAGCAGCCGGGGACCCAGGGGAGAAGTCACTGAAGCTTTCTTT
NA,TRBV21-1,NA,TRBJ2-5,CASSTRTHVRETQYF,TGTGCCAGCAGCACCCGGACACATGTGAGAGAGACCCAGTACTTC
NA,TRBV6-5,NA,TRBJ1-2,CASSYVPEGGDYGYTF,TGTGCCAGCAGTTACGTTCCGGAGGGAGGTGACTATGGCTACACCTTC
TRBD1,TRBV5-1,NA,TRBJ1-2,CASSYRDRENGYTF,TGCGCCAGCAGCTACCGGGACAGAGAAAATGGCTACACCTTC
NA,TRBV7-2,NA,TRBJ1-3,CASSSKQVYSGNTIYF,TGTGCCAGCAGCTCTAAACAGGTGTACTCTGGAAACACCATATATTTT
TRBD1,TRBV28,few,TRBJ1-5,CASSPGQGSQPQHF,TGTGCCAGCAGTCCTGGACAGGGAAGTCAGCCCCAGCATTTT
TRBD1,TRBV10-3,NA,TRBJ1-5,CAISRDRVPNQPQHF,TGTGCCATCAGCCGAGACAGGGTTCCCAATCAGCCCCAGCATTTT
TRBD1,TRBV30,NA,TRBJ1-5,CAWSRDRGNSNQPQHF,TGTGCCTGGAGTCGCGACAGGGGGAATAGCAATCAGCCCCAGCATTTT
TRBD1,TRBV2,NA,TRBJ2-5,CASRQGARETQYF,TGTGCCAGCAGACAGGGGGCACGGGAGACCCAGTACTTC
NA,TRBV29-1,NA,TRBJ2-6,CSVGTQGAGANVLTF,TGCAGCGTAGGAACGCAGGGTGCTGGGGCCAACGTCCTGACTTTC